Each of the 18 T cell receptor beta chains below was sequenced from the same sample in a study of T cells in localized non-small cell lung cancer. Generated by immunoSEQ multiplex PCR, the TCRdb table keeps only in-frame clones and is missing some. The sample lists about 2,800 clones; roughly 24% were seen once. The specimen was normal lung tissue next to the tumor, collected before any cancer treatment. Receptor source: a male donor aged 60 or over with stage II lung adenocarcinoma.

The rearrangement joins TRBV11-3 to TRBJ2-1; D possibly corresponds to TRBD1 (6 bases). The CDR3 is 16 amino acids. Germline V gene lookup returns CDR1 SGHNT and CDR2 YENEEA. Trimming stripped 4 bases from V and 4 bases from J, with 17 bases between. The CDR3 bases are TGTGCCAGCAGCTCCATAGGGGGTATCGGATACAATGAGCAGTTCTTC. Translating it yields CASSSIGGIGYNEQFF. Combining the CDR3 with reference TRBV11-3 and TRBJ2-1 gives the whole variable domain EAGVVQSPRYKIIEKKQPVAFWCNPISGHNTLYWYLQNLGQGPELLIRYENEEAVDDSQLPKDRFSAERLKGVDSTLKIQPAELGDSAVYLCASSSIGGIGYNEQFFGPGTRLTVL.

There are a few counts of this clone. The germline gene is not matched at one end of the junction; a read error may be the cause. The chain combines TRBV6-8 with TRBJ1-2; 9 nucleotides line up with TRBD1. This CDR3 has 14 residues. Germline V lookup: CDR1 MNHGY, CDR2 SAAAGT. As DNA, the CDR3 is TGTGCCATCAGTACCGGGACAGGGAGATATGGCTACACCTTC. Translating gives CAISTGTGRYGYTF.

The rearrangement links TRBV11-3 to TRBJ2-3; 10 bases match TRBD2. CDR3 length: 17 residues. Germline V gene sequence: CDR1 SGHNT, CDR2 YENEEA. After removal of 4 bases from V and 5 bases from J, the junction contained 12 bases not matched to a gene. The CDR3 sequence: CASSSGTSVPRLDTQYF. CDR3 DNA: TGTGCCAGCAGCTCCGGGACTAGCGTCCCCCGGTTAGATACGCAGTATTTT. Full variable domain (missing parts from reference TRBV11-3 and TRBJ2-3): EAGVVQSPRYKIIEKKQPVAFWCNPISGHNTLYWYLQNLGQGPELLIRYENEEAVDDSQLPKDRFSAERLKGVDSTLKIQPAELGDSAVYLCASSSGTSVPRLDTQYFGPGTRLTVL.

This clone was counted a few times. The chain links TRBV6-8 to TRBJ1-3; D might be TRBD1 (5 bases). The CDR3 extends over 16 amino acids. CDR1 is MNHGY and CDR2 is SAAAGT in the germline V gene. V was pared by 6 bases and J by 0 bases, with 15 bases between. In nucleotides, the CDR3 is TGTGCCAGCAGCTCCGCTATTGACAGCTCTGGAAACACCATATATTTT. Translation: CASSSAIDSSGNTIYF.

This chain joins TRBV19 and TRBJ1-5; D ambiguous. The CDR3 runs 17 residues. With 3 bases removed from V and 0 bases from J, the gap between germline ends came to 15 bases. Germline V gene lookup returns CDR1 LNHDA and CDR2 SQIVND (reference sequence). The CDR3 loop is CASSILSPWDSNQPQHF. CDR3 DNA: TGTGCCAGTAGTATTTTAAGCCCCTGGGATAGCAATCAGCCCCAGCATTTT.

The chain joins TRBV10-2 to TRBJ2-1, with unresolved D. CDR3 length: 13 residues. Trimming shortened V by 4 bases and J by 10 bases, and 14 bases separated the two germline ends. CDR1 and CDR2 (germline): WSHSY, SAAADI. CDR3: CASSGLGRSEQFF. The DNA for the CDR3 is TGCGCCAGCAGTGGATTAGGTCGGAGCGAGCAGTTCTTC.

V is TRBV11-3 and J is TRBJ2-1, with 9 bases that match TRBD1. CDR1 and CDR2 from the germline V gene are SGHNT and YENEEA. This CDR3 is built from 18 residues. Unmatched junction bases numbered 6, after V lost 0 bases and J lost 0 bases. CDR3 in amino acids: CASSLDGSGQGSYNEQFF. For the CDR3, the DNA is TGTGCCAGCAGCTTAGATGGTTCGGGACAGGGCTCCTACAATGAGCAGTTCTTC.

This clone is medium-sized. The V gene is TRBV12-5, the J gene TRBJ1-4; tentative D call: TRBD1 (6 bases). There are 14 residues in the CDR3. Per germline, CDR1 LGHNT and CDR2 FRNRAP. The CDR3 DNA sequence: TGTGCCAGCTCTCGGGACACCAGAGGTGAAAAACTGTTTTTT. It codes for CASSRDTRGEKLFF.

This clone was picked up a small number of times. J is TRBJ1-5 and V is TRBV30; TRBD1 is a possible D gene (6 bases). The CDR3 totals 15 residues. Germline CDR1 reads GTSNPN; CDR2 reads SVGIG (reference sequence). V lost 2 bases and J 2 bases, leaving 13 bases between the germline ends. Here the CDR3 DNA reads TGTGCCTGGAGTCCAGACACAGGGCGCAATCAGCCCCAGCATTTT. Translation: CAWSPDTGRNQPQHF. Together with reference TRBV30 and TRBJ1-5, the CDR3 gives the full variable domain: SQTIHQWPATLVQPVGSPLSLECTVEGTSNPNLYWYRQAAGRGLQLLFYSVGIGQISSEVPQNLSASRPQDRQFILSSKKLLLSDSGFYLCAWSPDTGRNQPQHFGDGTRLSIL.

This clone has a single count. V is TRBV11-3 and J is TRBJ2-4; D is possibly TRBD1 (7 bases). The CDR3 contains 14 residues. V was cut by 4 bases and J by 5 bases, with 12 bases left in between. The germline V gene encodes CDR1 SGHNT and CDR2 YENEEA. DNA for the CDR3: TGTGCCAGCAGCTCACAGGGGAGGCAAAACATTCAGTACTTC. Translation: CASSSQGRQNIQYF.

The V gene is TRBV12-5, the J gene TRBJ1-4, with TRBD1 matching 7 bases. Per the germline V gene, CDR1 is LGHNT and CDR2 is FRNRAP. The CDR3 has 13 residues. CDR3 DNA: TGTGCCAGCTCTAGACAGGGATCCGAAAAACTGTTTTTT. Its protein is CASSRQGSEKLFF.

This clone is judged medium-sized. CDR3 protein: CASSLMNAGAGANVLTF. In nucleotides, the CDR3 is TGTGCCAGCAGCTTAATGAACGCAGGGGCTGGGGCCAACGTCCTGACTTTC. V gene TRBV11-3 combines with J gene TRBJ2-6; possibly TRBD1 for D (6 bases). The CDR3 consists of 17 residues. Per germline, CDR1 SGHNT and CDR2 YENEEA. Trimming took off 2 bases at V and 2 bases at J, with 13 bases between the two ends.

This clone was seen more than once but under ten times. The gene calls are TRBV9 and TRBJ1-2; 9 bases are a match to TRBD1. CDR1 and CDR2 from the germline V gene are SGDLS and YYNGEE. The V segment lost 3 bases and the J segment 7 bases; nucleotides outside the gene matches: 13. CDR3 length equals 16 residues. The CDR3 protein is CASSELSTGGNFGYTF. As DNA, the CDR3 is TGTGCCAGCAGCGAACTGTCCACAGGGGGCAATTTTGGCTACACCTTC.

The chain joins TRBV19 to TRBJ2-1, with D tentatively TRBD1 (5 bases). The V end lost 7 bases, the J end lost 6 bases, and 7 bases lay between the germline ends. Germline V gene data show CDR1 as LNHDA and CDR2 as SQIVND (reference sequence). The CDR3 is made up of 11 amino acids. CDR3 nucleotides: TGTGCCAGTATTAGGGGCAATGAGCAGTTCTTC. It translates to CASIRGNEQFF.

This clone was recorded a few times. The chain links TRBV4-1 to TRBJ1-5; no clear D. V gave up 0 bases and J gave up 4 bases, with 10 bases separating them. CDR1 and CDR2 (germline): MGHRA, YSYEKL. This CDR3 has 15 residues. This chain's CDR3 is CASSQEVEANQPQHF. The CDR3 DNA reads as TGCGCCAGCAGCCAAGAAGTCGAAGCGAATCAGCCCCAGCATTTT.

The chain is built from TRBV7-5 and TRBJ2-7. TRBV7-5 constitutes a pseudogene. There are 14 residues in the CDR3. The CDR3: CASSMATATYEQYF. The CDR3 DNA follows: TGTGCCAGCAGCATGGCAACTGCGACCTACGAGCAGTACTTC.

This clone was observed a handful of times. The CDR3 loop is CASSDDRSGYTF. The DNA for the CDR3 is TGTGCCAGCAGCGATGATCGGTCTGGCTACACCTTC. The rearrangement links TRBV9 to TRBJ1-2; unclear D gene. The CDR3 extends over 12 amino acids. Trimming removed 3 bases at V and 7 bases at J, with 10 bases between. Germline V gene data show CDR1 as SGDLS and CDR2 as YYNGEE.

A few counts support this clone. The V gene is TRBV9, the J gene TRBJ2-7, with D hard to call. Germline-derived CDR1 and CDR2 are SGDLS and YYNGEE. The germline V and J ends were trimmed by 5 bases and 3 bases, with 24 bases remaining between them. This CDR3 region has 17 residues. The CDR3, as DNA: TGTGCCAGCAGTGAACCTATGAGAACAGATACCAGCTACGAGCAGTACTTC. It is translated as CASSEPMRTDTSYEQYF. The full variable domain, in which reference TRBV9 and TRBJ2-7 provide the parts outside the CDR3, is DSGVTQTPKHLITATGQRVTLRCSPRSGDLSVYWYQQSLDQGLQFLIQYYNGEERAKGNILERFSAQQFPDLHSELNLSSLELGDSALYFCASSEPMRTDTSYEQYFGPGTRLTVT.